This T cell receptor (beta chain) was identified during a study of regulatory T cells in long-lasting Graves disease. Construction of the TCR beta libraries employed iRepertoire HTBI primers in conjunction with Arm-PCR of CDR3 regions. In TCRdb, the multiplex PCR reads were re-called with MiXCR into one record per CDR3 protein. The sample contains under 500,000 distinct CDR3 sequences, about a fifth of which appear only once. This clonotype was observed at least ten times. The antigen remains unidentified. Described time point: persistent/refractory GD, antithyroid drugs over 5 years with positive TRAb. RNA from PBMCs was the source of the TCR library. The study, taken as a whole, reports: Whereas new patients shared 800 to 1,000 public clonotypes, persistent patients shared more, at under 3,500.

CDR3 length equals 15 residues. The V and J ends lost 6 bases and 12 bases, in that order; junction bases with no gene match: 13. Per the germline V gene, CDR1 is MDHEN and CDR2 is SYDVKM. Sequences were derived from peripheral blood mononuclear cells (PBMCs), sampled when the disease was refractory, from a patient treated with antithyroid drugs. The sequence was collected from a female donor with Graves disease. The chain uses TRBV28 and TRBJ1-6; 8 nucleotides agree with TRBD1. In DNA, the CDR3 is TGTGCCAGCAGCCCAGGACAGGGCCGGGATTTACCCCTCCACTTT. It specifies CASSPGQGRDLPLHF.